This T cell receptor beta chain was captured in a study of shared T cell receptors in the human thymus. Data came from immunoSEQ multiplex PCR; TCRdb stores just in-frame clones and leaves some out. Here the sample spans roughly 550,000 clones, roughly 74% being singletons. The J segment lost 4 bases and the V segment lost 7 bases, leaving 12 bases of the junction unmatched. Germline-derived CDR1 and CDR2 are MDHEN and SYDVKM. This CDR3 contains 16 residues. The same sample was also studied in work on human thymus T cells. This second report adds: Resections from corrective heart surgery provided thymus tissue. Blood and thymic repertoires both appeared biased in V and J gene usage. Highly overlapping thymic repertoires among unrelated individuals were reported in related research.

The chain employs TRBV28 and TRBJ1-5; 8 nucleotides align to TRBD1. The sequencing input was thymocytes. The receptor was isolated from a boy in the first two years of life with a congenital heart defect. The CDR3 sequence is CASTNEGTGGNQPQHF. CDR3 sequence (DNA): TGTGCCAGCACCAATGAAGGGACAGGAGGGAATCAGCCCCAGCATTTT.